The source of this T cell receptor beta chain is a study of OX40 agonist ivuxolimab in advanced cancers. General study points: Antigen targets of the expanded peripheral T cells went undetermined. In CD8+ T cells, expanded clones were on average more numerous than in CD4+.

Blood specimens came from baseline, cycle 4 day 1, and cycle 7 day 1. Concerning this clone itself: Its matching antigen is unknown.

The CDR3 covers 14 residues. Germline V gene data show CDR1 as GTSNPN and CDR2 as SVGIG (reference sequence). Trimming took 0 bases from V and 8 from J, leaving 16 bases between them. Assay: immunoSEQ multiplex PCR; the TCRdb copy retains only in-frame clones and omits some. The data show tens of thousands of clones, with about 92% seen just once and 0.15% to 0.2% held by the top ten. The sequence was obtained from an adult with an advanced solid tumor such as melanoma, head and neck, liver or kidney cancer. This chain joins TRBV30 and TRBJ1-2, with D possibly TRBD1 on 5 matching bases. The sample in question was CD4+ or CD8+ T cells sorted from blood, obtained in a trial of the OX40 agonist ivuxolimab. The CDR3 region is CAWSVQGAERGYTF. The CDR3 DNA reads as TGTGCCTGGAGTGTTCAGGGAGCTGAGCGGGGCTACACCTTC.